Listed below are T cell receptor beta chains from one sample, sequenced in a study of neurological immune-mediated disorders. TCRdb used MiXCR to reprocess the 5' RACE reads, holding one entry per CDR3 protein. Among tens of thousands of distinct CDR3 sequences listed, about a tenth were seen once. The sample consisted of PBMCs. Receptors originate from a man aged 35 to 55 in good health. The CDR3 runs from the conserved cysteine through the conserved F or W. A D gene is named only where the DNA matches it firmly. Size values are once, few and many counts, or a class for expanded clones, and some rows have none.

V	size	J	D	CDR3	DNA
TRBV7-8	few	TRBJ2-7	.	CASSLTGDPVYEQYF	TGTGCCAGCAGCTTAACTGGGGATCCGGTGTACGAGCAGTACTTC
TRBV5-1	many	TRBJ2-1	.	CASTEGVEQFF	TGCGCCAGCACGGAGGGCGTTGAGCAGTTCTTC
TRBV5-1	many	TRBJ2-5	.	CASSLEAGAGETQYF	TGCGCCAGCAGCTTGGAGGCGGGGGCGGGAGAGACCCAGTACTTC
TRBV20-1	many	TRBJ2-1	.	CSARGGSNEQFF	TGCAGTGCTAGAGGGGGGTCCAATGAGCAGTTCTTC
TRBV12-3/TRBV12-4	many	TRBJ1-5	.	CASKGWGDQPQHF	TGTGCCAGCAAAGGATGGGGGGATCAGCCCCAGCATTTT
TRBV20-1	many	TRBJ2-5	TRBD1	CSATGQAEVLREETQYF	TGCAGTGCTACCGGACAGGCAGAGGTTTTGAGGGAAGAGACCCAGTACTTC
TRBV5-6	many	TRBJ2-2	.	CASSLVGRTGELFF	TGTGCCAGCAGCTTGGTTGGCAGAACCGGGGAGCTGTTTTTT
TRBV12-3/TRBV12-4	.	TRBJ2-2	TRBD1	CATLRQGNTGELFF	TGTGCCACCTTGAGACAGGGTAACACCGGGGAGCTGTTTTTT
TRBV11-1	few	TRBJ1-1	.	CASSLIGTYTEAFF	TGTGCCAGCAGCTTAATAGGTACTTACACTGAAGCTTTCTTT
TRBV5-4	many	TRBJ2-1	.	CASSSLVNEQFF	TGTGCCAGCAGCTCGCTAGTGAATGAGCAGTTCTTC
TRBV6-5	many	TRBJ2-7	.	CASSNQGKLPYEQYF	TGTGCCAGCAGTAACCAGGGAAAACTGCCCTACGAGCAGTACTTC
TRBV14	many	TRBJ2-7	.	CASSQGGGAESSF	TGTGCCAGCAGCCAAGGGGGGGGCGCCGAAAGTTCCTTC
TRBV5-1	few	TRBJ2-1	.	CASSLAKAHNEQFF	TGCGCCAGCAGCTTGGCCAAGGCCCACAATGAGCAGTTCTTC
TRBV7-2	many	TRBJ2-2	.	CASSRGTGLNTGELFF	TGTGCCAGCAGCCGTGGAACAGGGCTGAACACCGGGGAGCTGTTTTTT
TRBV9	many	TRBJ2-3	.	CASSVGAGLRDTQYF	TGTGCCAGCAGCGTAGGGGCGGGACTCAGAGATACGCAGTATTTT
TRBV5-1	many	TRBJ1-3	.	CASSGGTGNSGNTIYF	TGCGCCAGCAGCGGAGGTACAGGAAACTCTGGAAACACCATATATTTT
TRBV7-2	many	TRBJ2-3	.	CASSKVATAGPDTQYF	TGTGCCAGCAGCAAGGTAGCGACGGCCGGGCCAGATACGCAGTATTTT
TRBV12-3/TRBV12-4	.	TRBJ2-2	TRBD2	CANSKLSGGNTGELFF	TGTGCCAACAGCAAGCTATCGGGGGGGAACACCGGGGAGCTGTTTTTT
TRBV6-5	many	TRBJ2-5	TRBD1	CASSLTSQGVTQYF	TGTGCCAGCAGTCTTACATCGCAGGGGGTAACCCAGTACTTC